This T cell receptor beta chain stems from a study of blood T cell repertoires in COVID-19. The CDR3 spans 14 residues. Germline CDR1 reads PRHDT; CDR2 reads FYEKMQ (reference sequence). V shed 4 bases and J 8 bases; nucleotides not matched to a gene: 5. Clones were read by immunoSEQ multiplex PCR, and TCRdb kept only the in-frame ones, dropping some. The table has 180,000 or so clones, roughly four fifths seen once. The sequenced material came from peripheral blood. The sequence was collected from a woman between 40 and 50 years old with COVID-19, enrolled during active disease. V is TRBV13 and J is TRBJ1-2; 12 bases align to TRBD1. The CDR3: CASSSRDRGRGYTF. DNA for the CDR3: TGTGCCAGCAGCTCCCGGGACAGGGGGCGCGGCTACACCTTC.